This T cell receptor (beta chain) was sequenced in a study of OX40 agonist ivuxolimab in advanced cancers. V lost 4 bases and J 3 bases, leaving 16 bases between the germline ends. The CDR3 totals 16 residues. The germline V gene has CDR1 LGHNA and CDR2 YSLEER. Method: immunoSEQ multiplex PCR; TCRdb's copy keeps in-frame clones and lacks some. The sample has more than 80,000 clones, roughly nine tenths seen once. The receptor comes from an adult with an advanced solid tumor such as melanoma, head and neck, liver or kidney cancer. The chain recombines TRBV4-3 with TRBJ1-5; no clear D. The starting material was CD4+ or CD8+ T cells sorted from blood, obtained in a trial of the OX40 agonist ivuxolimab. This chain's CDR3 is CASSLGYLEPNQPQHF. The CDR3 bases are TGCGCCAGCAGCCTTGGTTATCTGGAGCCCAATCAGCCCCAGCATTTT.